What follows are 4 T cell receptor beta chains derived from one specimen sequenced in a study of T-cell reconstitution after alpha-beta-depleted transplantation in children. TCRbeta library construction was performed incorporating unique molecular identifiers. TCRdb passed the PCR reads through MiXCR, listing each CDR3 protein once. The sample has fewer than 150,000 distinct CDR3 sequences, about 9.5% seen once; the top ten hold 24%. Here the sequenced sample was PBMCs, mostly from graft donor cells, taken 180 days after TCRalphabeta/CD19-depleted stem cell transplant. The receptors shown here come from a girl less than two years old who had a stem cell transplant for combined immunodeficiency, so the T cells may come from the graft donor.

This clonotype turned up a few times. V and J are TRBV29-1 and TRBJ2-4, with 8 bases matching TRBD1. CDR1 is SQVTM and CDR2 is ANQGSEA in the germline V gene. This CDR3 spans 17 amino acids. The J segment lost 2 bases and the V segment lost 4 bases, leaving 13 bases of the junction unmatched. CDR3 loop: CSVGQGKFRGTKNIQYF. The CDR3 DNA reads TGCAGCGTTGGACAGGGGAAGTTCCGAGGAACCAAAAACATTCAGTACTTC.

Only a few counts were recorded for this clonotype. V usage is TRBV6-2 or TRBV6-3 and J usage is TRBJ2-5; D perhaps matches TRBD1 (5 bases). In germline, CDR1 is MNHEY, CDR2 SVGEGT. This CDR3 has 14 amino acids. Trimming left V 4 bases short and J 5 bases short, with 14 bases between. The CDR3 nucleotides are TGTGCCAGCAGTTTAAGACAGACGAGCGAGACCCAGTACTTC. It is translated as CASSLRQTSETQYF.

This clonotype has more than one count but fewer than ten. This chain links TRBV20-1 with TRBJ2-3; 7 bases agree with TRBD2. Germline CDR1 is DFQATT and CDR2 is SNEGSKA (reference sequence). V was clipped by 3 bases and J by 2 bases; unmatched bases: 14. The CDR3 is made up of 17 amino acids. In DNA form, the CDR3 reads TGCAGTGCTAGTTTTGCGGGAGCAACCCTGAACACAGATACGCAGTATTTT. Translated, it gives CSASFAGATLNTDTQYF.

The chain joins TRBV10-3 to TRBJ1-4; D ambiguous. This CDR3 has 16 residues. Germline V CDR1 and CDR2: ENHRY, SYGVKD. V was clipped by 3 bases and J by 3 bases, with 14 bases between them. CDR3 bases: TGTGCCATCAGTGATTCCATAGGAATGGCTAATGAAAAACTGTTTTTT. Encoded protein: CAISDSIGMANEKLFF.